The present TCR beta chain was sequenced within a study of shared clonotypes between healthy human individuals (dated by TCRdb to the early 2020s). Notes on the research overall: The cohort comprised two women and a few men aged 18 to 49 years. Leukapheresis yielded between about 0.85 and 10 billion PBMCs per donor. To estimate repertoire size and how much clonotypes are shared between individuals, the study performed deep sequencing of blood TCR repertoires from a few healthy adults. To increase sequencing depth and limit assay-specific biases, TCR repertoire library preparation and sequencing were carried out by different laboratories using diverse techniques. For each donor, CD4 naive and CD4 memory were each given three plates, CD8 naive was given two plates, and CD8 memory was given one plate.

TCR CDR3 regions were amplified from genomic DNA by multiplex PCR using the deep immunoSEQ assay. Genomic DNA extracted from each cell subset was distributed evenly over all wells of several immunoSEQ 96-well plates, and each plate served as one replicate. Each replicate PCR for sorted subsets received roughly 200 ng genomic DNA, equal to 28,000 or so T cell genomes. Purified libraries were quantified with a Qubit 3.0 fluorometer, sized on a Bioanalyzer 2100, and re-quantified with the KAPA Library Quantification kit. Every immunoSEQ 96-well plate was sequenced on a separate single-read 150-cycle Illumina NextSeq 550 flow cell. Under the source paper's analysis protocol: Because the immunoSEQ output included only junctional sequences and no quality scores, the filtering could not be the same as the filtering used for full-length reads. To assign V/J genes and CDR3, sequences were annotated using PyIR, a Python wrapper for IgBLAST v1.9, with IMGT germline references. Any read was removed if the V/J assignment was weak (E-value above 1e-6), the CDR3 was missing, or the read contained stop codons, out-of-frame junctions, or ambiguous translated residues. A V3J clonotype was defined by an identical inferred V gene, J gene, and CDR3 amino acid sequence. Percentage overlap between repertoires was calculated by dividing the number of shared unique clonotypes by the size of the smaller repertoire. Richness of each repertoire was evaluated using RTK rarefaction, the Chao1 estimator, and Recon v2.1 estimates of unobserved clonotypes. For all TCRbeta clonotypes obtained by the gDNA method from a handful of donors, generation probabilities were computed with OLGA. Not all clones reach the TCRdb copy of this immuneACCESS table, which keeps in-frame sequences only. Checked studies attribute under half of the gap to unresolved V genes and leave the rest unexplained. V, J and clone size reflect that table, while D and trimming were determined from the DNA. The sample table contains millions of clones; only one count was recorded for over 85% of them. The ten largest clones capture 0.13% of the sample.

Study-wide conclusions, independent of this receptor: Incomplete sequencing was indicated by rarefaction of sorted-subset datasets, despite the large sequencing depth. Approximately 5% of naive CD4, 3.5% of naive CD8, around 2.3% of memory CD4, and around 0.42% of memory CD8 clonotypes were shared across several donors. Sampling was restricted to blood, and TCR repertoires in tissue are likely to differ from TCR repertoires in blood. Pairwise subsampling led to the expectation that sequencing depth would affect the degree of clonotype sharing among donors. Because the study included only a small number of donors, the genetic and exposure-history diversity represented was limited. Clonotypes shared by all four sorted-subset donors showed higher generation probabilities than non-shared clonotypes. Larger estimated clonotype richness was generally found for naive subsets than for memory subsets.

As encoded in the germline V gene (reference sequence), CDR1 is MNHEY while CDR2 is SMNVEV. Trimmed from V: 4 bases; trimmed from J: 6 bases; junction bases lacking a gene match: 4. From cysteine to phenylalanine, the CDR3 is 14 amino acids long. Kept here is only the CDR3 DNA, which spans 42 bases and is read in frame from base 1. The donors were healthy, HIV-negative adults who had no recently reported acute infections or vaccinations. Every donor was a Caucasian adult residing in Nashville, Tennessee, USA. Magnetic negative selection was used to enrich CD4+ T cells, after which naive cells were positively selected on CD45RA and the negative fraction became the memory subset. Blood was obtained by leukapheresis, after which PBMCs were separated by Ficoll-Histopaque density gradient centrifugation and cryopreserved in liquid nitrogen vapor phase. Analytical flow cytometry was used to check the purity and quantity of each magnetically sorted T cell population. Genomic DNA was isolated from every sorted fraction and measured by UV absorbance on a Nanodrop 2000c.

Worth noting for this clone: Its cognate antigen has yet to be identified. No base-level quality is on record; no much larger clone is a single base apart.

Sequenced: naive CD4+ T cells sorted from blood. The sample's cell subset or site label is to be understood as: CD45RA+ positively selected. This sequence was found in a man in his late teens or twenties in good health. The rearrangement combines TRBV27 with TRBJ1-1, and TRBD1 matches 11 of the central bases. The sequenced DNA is TGTGCCAGCAGTTCAGGGACAGGGGGGGCTGAAGCTTTCTTT. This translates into CASSSGTGGAEAFF.